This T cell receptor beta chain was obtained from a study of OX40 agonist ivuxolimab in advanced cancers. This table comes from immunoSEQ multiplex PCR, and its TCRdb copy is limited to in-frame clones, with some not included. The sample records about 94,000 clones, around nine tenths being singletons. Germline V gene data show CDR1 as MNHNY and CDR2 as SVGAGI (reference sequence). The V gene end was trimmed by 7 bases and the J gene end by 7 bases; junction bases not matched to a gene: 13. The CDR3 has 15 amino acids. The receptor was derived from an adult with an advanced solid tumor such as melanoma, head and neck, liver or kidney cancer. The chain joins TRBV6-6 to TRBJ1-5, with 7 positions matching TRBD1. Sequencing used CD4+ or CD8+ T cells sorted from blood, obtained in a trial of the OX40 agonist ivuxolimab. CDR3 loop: CASTEGAAGKQPQHF. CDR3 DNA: TGTGCCAGCACTGAGGGGGCGGCGGGGAAACAGCCCCAGCATTTT.